Listed below are T cell receptor beta chains from one sample, sequenced in a study of blood T cells in healthy people across ages. From the 5' RACE reads, TCRdb called clonotypes with MiXCR, one entry per CDR3 protein. The sample holds 980,000 or so distinct CDR3 sequences, 48% seen once. The sample comprised blood. Every receptor here comes from a man aged 30 to 45 in good health. The CDR3 runs from the conserved cysteine through the conserved F or W. Each record gives: J gene, V gene, CDR3 protein.

TRBJ1-6,TRBV20-1,CSASPQKYNSPLHF
TRBJ2-1,TRBV4-2,CASSQEMRVNNEQFF
TRBJ1-2,TRBV6-2/TRBV6-3,CASSYDRGYTF
TRBJ1-5,TRBV6-1,CASSVAADNQPQHF
TRBJ2-7,TRBV6-2/TRBV6-3,CASSYAVGQASYEQYF
TRBJ2-5,TRBV24-1,CATGTSGGKTQYF
TRBJ2-1,TRBV4-3,CASSQERTSGYNEQFF
TRBJ2-3,TRBV30,CAWSRSTEDSTDTQYF
TRBJ1-1,TRBV5-1,CASSWIPGGGNEAFF
TRBJ2-1,TRBV12-3/TRBV12-4,CASSPRQAYNEQFF
TRBJ2-3,TRBV11-3,CASSVTPLPTDTQYF
TRBJ1-1,TRBV6-5,CASSYESGGEMTFF
TRBJ2-7,TRBV6-2/TRBV6-3,CASSYIGATSYEQYF
TRBJ1-5,TRBV27,CASSLMAGGPDQPQHF
TRBJ1-4,TRBV18,CASSPSGNEKLFF
TRBJ1-1,TRBV20-1,CSAREIGVNTEAFF
TRBJ2-7,TRBV27,CASSYGDDSYEQYF
-,TRBV7-3,CASSLSGQATQYF
TRBJ2-5,TRBV29-1,CSVDSGWEVETQYF
TRBJ2-7,TRBV7-8,CASSREWLHYEQYF
TRBJ2-7,TRBV20-1,CSARDPTSGAYEQYF
TRBJ1-1,TRBV6-2/TRBV6-3,CASTILGSMNTEAFF
TRBJ2-4,TRBV7-9,CASSLDAGEQYF
TRBJ2-5,TRBV4-1,CASSQDRRGSVETQYF
TRBJ1-2,TRBV28,CASAGSNYGYTF
TRBJ2-3,TRBV6-1,CASSEDNLLGTDTRYF
TRBJ2-4,TRBV12-3/TRBV12-4,CASSFTGVNIQYF
TRBJ2-1,TRBV10-3,CAISVPPGGRAGVVNEQFF
TRBJ2-3,TRBV10-3,CAIRDSLTDTQYF
TRBJ2-1,TRBV12-3/TRBV12-4,CASSLEVLAKEQFF
TRBJ2-5,TRBV6-5,CASSYSDSYSAQYF
TRBJ2-5,TRBV6-6,CASSPRRPGQGKETQYF
-,TRBV5-1,CASSQDRVKGIGNHYEQYF
TRBJ1-2,TRBV2,CASRGTGPGVYTF
TRBJ2-1,TRBV27,CASQQDSYNEQFF
-,TRBV12-5,CATHREVKVETQYF
TRBJ1-2,TRBV7-2,CASSLNSGGSGYTF
TRBJ1-5,TRBV7-2,CASSDRQGGWSNQPQHF
TRBJ2-7,TRBV29-1,CSVEGTSGGLYEQYF
TRBJ2-1,TRBV21-1,CASSNQGDRDYNEQFF
TRBJ2-4,TRBV7-2,CASSSTVVAKNIQYF
-,TRBV10-3,CAISGSRGGGEQYF
TRBJ1-2,TRBV4-1,CAGSSREGDSTNYGYTF
TRBJ1-6,TRBV20-1,CSARDMQGNNSPLHF